This paragraph covers one TCR beta chain sequence. The antigen is not known. Sequenced by immunoSEQ multiplex PCR; TCRdb stores in-frame clones only, minus some. Altogether about 43,000 clones are present, 75% to 85% being singletons, with the ten largest covering roughly 4.1%. The data originate from a study of OX40 agonist ivuxolimab in advanced cancers. As for the study in general: The dose-escalation cohort was just under 85% male, with a mean age of around 60 years, ranging roughly 23 to 79. Study conclusions and caveats: Clonal expansion among partial responders at 0.1-3.0 mg/kg ranked near the lowest.

The germline V and J ends were trimmed by 4 bases and 8 bases, with 21 bases remaining between them. The CDR3 totals 16 residues. Germline loops: CDR1 LGHNA, CDR2 YSLEER. The specimen was CD4+ or CD8+ T cells sorted from blood, collected in a trial of the OX40 agonist ivuxolimab. The V and J genes are TRBV4-3 and TRBJ2-1; possibly TRBD2 for D (6 bases). The receptor was derived from an adult with an advanced solid tumor such as melanoma, head and neck, liver or kidney cancer. Here the CDR3 DNA reads TGCGCCAGCAGCCGAAGCAGGGCGGGATCAATGCATGAGCAGTTCTTC. It yields the protein CASSRSRAGSMHEQFF.